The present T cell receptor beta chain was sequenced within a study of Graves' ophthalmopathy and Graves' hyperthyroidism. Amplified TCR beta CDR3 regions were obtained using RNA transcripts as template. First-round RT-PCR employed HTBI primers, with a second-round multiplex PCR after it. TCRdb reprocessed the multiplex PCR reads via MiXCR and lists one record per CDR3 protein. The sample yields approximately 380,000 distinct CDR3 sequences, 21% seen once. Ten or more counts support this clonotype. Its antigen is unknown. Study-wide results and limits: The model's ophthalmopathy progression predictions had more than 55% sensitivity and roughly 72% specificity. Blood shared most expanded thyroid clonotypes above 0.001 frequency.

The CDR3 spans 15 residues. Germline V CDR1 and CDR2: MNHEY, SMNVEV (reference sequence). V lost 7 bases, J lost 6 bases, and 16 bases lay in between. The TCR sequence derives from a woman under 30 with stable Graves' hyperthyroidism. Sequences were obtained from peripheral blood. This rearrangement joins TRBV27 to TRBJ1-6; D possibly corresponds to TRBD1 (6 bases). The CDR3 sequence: CASTLRSRGNSPLHF. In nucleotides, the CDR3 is TGTGCCAGCACCTTACGCAGCAGGGGTAATTCACCCCTCCACTTT.